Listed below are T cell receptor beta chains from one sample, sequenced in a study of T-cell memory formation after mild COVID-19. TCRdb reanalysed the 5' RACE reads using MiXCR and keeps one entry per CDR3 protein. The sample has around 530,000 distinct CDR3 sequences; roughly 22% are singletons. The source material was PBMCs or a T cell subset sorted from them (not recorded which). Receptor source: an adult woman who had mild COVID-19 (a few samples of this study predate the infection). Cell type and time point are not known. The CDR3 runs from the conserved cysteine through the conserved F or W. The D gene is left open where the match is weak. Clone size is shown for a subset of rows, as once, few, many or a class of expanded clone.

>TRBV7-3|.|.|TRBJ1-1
CASSSGPENTEAFF
TGTGCCAGCAGCTCCGGGCCTGAGAACACTGAAGCTTTCTTT
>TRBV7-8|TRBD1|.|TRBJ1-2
CASSFGSGGKIYGYTF
TGTGCCAGCAGCTTCGGTTCAGGGGGCAAGATCTATGGCTACACCTTC
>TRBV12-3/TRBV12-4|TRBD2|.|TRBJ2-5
CAVSGGTSGRQETQYF
TGTGCCGTCTCCGGGGGGACTAGCGGGAGACAAGAGACCCAGTACTTC
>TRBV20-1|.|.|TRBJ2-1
CSARARGGPFNEQFF
TGCAGTGCTAGAGCCAGGGGGGGACCATTCAATGAGCAGTTCTTC
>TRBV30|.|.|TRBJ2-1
CAWTPSGGIGYNEQFF
TGTGCCTGGACCCCGAGTGGCGGGATCGGCTACAATGAGCAGTTCTTC
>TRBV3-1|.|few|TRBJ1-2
CASSQDAGRNYGYTF
TGTGCCAGCAGCCAAGATGCGGGACGGAATTATGGCTACACCTTC
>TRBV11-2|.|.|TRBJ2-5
CASSLTQMGETQYF
TGTGCCAGCAGCTTAACCCAAATGGGAGAGACCCAGTACTTC
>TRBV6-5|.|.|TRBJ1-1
CASSYSGQMNTEAFF
TGTGCCAGCAGTTACTCCGGACAGATGAACACTGAAGCTTTCTTT
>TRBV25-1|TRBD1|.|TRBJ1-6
CASTWTGNNSPLHF
TGTGCCAGCACCTGGACAGGGAACAATTCACCCCTCCACTTT
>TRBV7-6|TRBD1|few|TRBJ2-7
CASSLGDRVSSYEQYF
TGTGCCAGCAGCTTGGGCGACAGGGTGAGCTCCTACGAGCAGTACTTC
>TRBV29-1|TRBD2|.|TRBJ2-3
CSVVTGLADTDTQYF
TGCAGCGTTGTAACGGGGCTAGCGGACACAGATACGCAGTATTTT
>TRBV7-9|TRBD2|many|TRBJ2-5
CASSSSGQETQYF
TGTGCCAGCAGTTCTAGCGGGCAAGAGACCCAGTACTTC
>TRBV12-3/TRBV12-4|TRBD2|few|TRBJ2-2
CASSRVAGVTGELFF
TGTGCCAGCAGTCGTGTAGCGGGGGTTACCGGGGAGCTGTTTTTT
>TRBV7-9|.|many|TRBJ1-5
CASSIDGAPQHF
TGTGCCAGCAGCATTGACGGTGCCCCCCAGCATTTT
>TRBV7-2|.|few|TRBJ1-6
CASSLERGTGSWSYNSPLHF
TGTGCCAGCAGCTTAGAACGGGGCACGGGCTCCTGGTCCTATAATTCACCCCTCCACTTT
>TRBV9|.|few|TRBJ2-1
CASSVGGWEQFF
TGTGCCAGCAGCGTAGGTGGTTGGGAGCAGTTCTTC
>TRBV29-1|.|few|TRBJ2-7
CSAGRGYEQYF
TGCAGCGCGGGCAGAGGCTACGAGCAGTACTTC
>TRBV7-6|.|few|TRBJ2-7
CASSPFGGTYEQYF
TGTGCCAGCAGTCCATTTGGGGGAACCTACGAGCAGTACTTC
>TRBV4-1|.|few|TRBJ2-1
CASSQVPDSVNEQFF
TGCGCCAGCAGCCAAGTTCCCGATTCGGTAAATGAGCAGTTCTTC
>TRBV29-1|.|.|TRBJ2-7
CSAAGTNYEGVSYEQYF
TGCAGCGCAGCCGGGACAAATTACGAAGGGGTTTCCTACGAGCAGTACTTC
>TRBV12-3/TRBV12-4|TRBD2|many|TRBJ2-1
CASSLSGGAYNEQFF
TGTGCCAGCAGCCTCTCCGGGGGGGCGTACAATGAGCAGTTCTTC
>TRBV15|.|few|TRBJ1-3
CATSRSIEFGNTIYF
TGTGCCACCAGCCGCTCTATTGAGTTCGGAAACACCATATATTTT
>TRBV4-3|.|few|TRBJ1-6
CASSHAPDGGFSPLHF
TGCGCCAGCAGCCATGCGCCTGATGGAGGGTTTTCACCCCTCCACTTT
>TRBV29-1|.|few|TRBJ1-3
CSWVSGNTIYF
TGCAGCTGGGTCTCTGGAAACACCATATATTTT
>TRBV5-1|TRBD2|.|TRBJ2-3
CASSATSGRDIAGPDTQYF
TGCGCCAGCTCCGCGACTAGCGGGAGGGATATAGCTGGACCAGATACGCAGTATTTT
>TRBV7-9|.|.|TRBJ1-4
CASSLPQGPTNEKLFF
TGTGCCAGCAGCCTCCCACAGGGCCCAACTAATGAAAAACTGTTTTTT